The 29 T cell receptor beta chains given below trace back to one sample, sequenced in a study of blood T cell repertoires in COVID-19. Using immunoSEQ multiplex PCR, the repertoire was profiled, and TCRdb retains in-frame clones only, with some absent. Of about 70,000 clones listed, roughly 79% were seen once; the top ten hold about 6%. Specimen: peripheral blood. The receptors come from a woman aged 55-69 years with acute or convalescent COVID-19.

This chain connects TRBV7-6 to TRBJ2-5, with 10 bases identical to TRBD2. Germline CDR1 is SGHVS and CDR2 is FNYEAQ. The V gene end was trimmed by 5 bases and the J gene end by 3 bases; junction bases not matched to a gene: 6. This CDR3 is built from 15 residues. The CDR3 here is CASSPNLAGEETQYF. The CDR3 coding sequence is TGTGCCAGCAGCCCGAATCTAGCGGGGGAAGAGACCCAGTACTTC.

V usage is TRBV30 and J usage is TRBJ1-1, with a weak D call TRBD1 (6 bases). CDR1 is GTSNPN and CDR2 is SVGIG in the germline V gene (reference sequence). The CDR3 contains 13 residues. V gave up 3 bases and J gave up 4 bases, with 12 bases separating them. Here the CDR3 reads CAWRGRGVTEAFF. Written as DNA, the CDR3 is TGTGCCTGGAGAGGCAGGGGTGTCACTGAAGCTTTCTTT.

This clone was observed at least ten times. Other DNA sequences in this sample translate to the same CDR3. V gene TRBV19 combines with J gene TRBJ1-2; D is ambiguous. This CDR3 region has 15 residues. V was cut by 2 bases and J by 1 base, with 11 bases left in between. Germline V gene lookup returns CDR1 LNHDA and CDR2 SQIVND (reference sequence). The CDR3 DNA follows: TGTGCCAGTAGTATATCCGGTGGGAGTAACTATGGCTACACCTTC. It specifies CASSISGGSNYGYTF.

The rearrangement uses TRBV11-2 and TRBJ2-2; no firm D call. The length of the CDR3 is 15 residues. V shed 1 base and J shed 7 bases, with 13 bases lying between them. CDR1 and CDR2 (germline): SGHAT, FQNNGV. CDR3 bases: TGTGCCAGCAGCTTAGGGAATCTAGTAGGCGGGGAGCTGTTTTTT. Protein product: CASSLGNLVGGELFF.

The chain combines TRBV6-5 with TRBJ1-1; D gene uncertain. This CDR3 comprises 12 residues. Germline V gives CDR1 MNHEY, CDR2 SVGAGI. Between the trimmed V and J ends, which lost 3 bases and 1 base, there was a span of 3 bases. This CDR3 reads CASSYRNTEAFF. The CDR3 DNA is TGTGCCAGCAGTTATAGGAACACTGAAGCTTTCTTT.

The chain uses TRBV6-5 and TRBJ1-2; D remains unclear. The CDR3 is 12 residues long. Trimming removed 6 bases from V and 1 base from J, with 6 bases in between. Germline V gene lookup returns CDR1 MNHEY and CDR2 SVGAGI. CDR3 bases: TGTGCCAGCAGCCCCAGTAACTATGGCTACACCTTC. It yields the protein CASSPSNYGYTF.

The chain links TRBV24-1 to TRBJ2-5; tentative D call: TRBD1 (6 bases). The CDR3 totals 14 residues. CDR1 and CDR2 (germline): KGHDR, SFDVKD. V was trimmed by 5 bases and J by 8 bases, leaving 17 bases between them. CDR3 sequence: CATSARTAPGTQYF. Here the CDR3 DNA reads TGTGCCACCAGTGCTCGGACAGCCCCAGGTACCCAGTACTTC.

The chain is built from TRBV7-3 and TRBJ1-1; 7 bases match TRBD1. Germline V lookup: CDR1 SGHTA, CDR2 FQGTGA. The junction had 10 bases not matched to a gene; V was cut back by 5 bases and J by 4 bases. The CDR3 runs 15 residues. In DNA form, the CDR3 reads TGTGCCAGCAGCCCTAGACAGGGAGTGTTCACTGAAGCTTTCTTT. It encodes CASSPRQGVFTEAFF.

V is TRBV19 and J is TRBJ1-2; TRBD1 matches at 8 bases. CDR1 and CDR2 (germline): LNHDA, SQIVND (reference sequence). The CDR3 runs 16 residues. The junction had 17 bases not matched to a gene; V was cut back by 7 bases and J by 7 bases. CDR3 bases: TGTGCCAGTAATCCCAACCTCGGGCAGGGGGCAGGTGGCTACACCTTC. It specifies CASNPNLGQGAGGYTF.

This rearrangement joins TRBV11-2 to TRBJ2-7; the D gene is possibly TRBD2 (5 bases). This CDR3 comprises 16 residues. Per the germline V gene, CDR1 is SGHAT and CDR2 is FQNNGV. Deletions cut 2 bases from V and 3 bases from J, with 17 bases between. The CDR3 here is CASSLRPPAVSYEQYF. As DNA, the CDR3 is TGTGCCAGCAGCTTAAGGCCCCCAGCGGTCAGCTACGAGCAGTACTTC.

In this sample, this clone turned up a few times. The chain carries TRBV12-5 and TRBJ2-7; D may be TRBD1 (8 bases). Germline CDR1 is LGHNT and CDR2 is FRNRAP. This CDR3 contains 17 residues. V lost 2 bases and J 3 bases, leaving 20 bases between the germline ends. This CDR3 reads CASGLLMGGTGDYEQYF. The CDR3 DNA follows: TGTGCTAGTGGTTTGTTGATGGGAGGGACAGGAGACTACGAGCAGTACTTC.

This chain connects TRBV19 to TRBJ2-3, with D perhaps matching TRBD2 (6 bases). CDR1 is LNHDA, CDR2 SQIVND, per germline (reference sequence). The CDR3 runs to 14 residues. With 3 bases removed from V and 5 bases from J, the gap between germline ends came to 12 bases. DNA of the CDR3: TGTGCCAGTAGTATCGGGCTAGCGAGAGATACGCAGTATTTT. Residues: CASSIGLARDTQYF.

This chain joins TRBV29-1 and TRBJ2-1; D possibly corresponds to TRBD1 (5 bases). V was cut by 1 base and J by 2 bases, with 9 bases left in between. Germline loops: CDR1 SQVTM, CDR2 ANQGSEA. The CDR3 covers 14 residues. CDR3 loop: CSVEGRDPYNEQFF. As DNA, the CDR3 is TGCAGCGTTGAAGGCAGGGATCCCTACAATGAGCAGTTCTTC.

V usage is TRBV24-1 and J usage is TRBJ2-1; D unclear. Deletions cut 2 bases from V and 5 bases from J, with 9 bases between. Germline V lookup: CDR1 KGHDR, CDR2 SFDVKD. The CDR3 has 14 residues. CDR3 sequence: CATSDSPEDNEQFF. In DNA form, the CDR3 reads TGTGCCACCAGTGATTCCCCTGAGGACAATGAGCAGTTCTTC.

The gene calls are TRBV5-8 and TRBJ2-2, with D perhaps matching TRBD1 (5 bases). Trimming stripped 0 bases from V and 8 bases from J, with 11 bases between. CDR3 length equals 14 residues. Germline CDR1 SGHTS, CDR2 YDEGEE. The CDR3 bases are TGTGCCAGCAGCTTGGAGCCCAGGGATGGGGAGCTGTTTTTT. It encodes CASSLEPRDGELFF.

This chain links TRBV5-6 with TRBJ2-5; tentatively, D is TRBD2 (5 bases). Germline V gene lookup returns CDR1 SGHDT and CDR2 YYEEEE. The germline V and J ends were trimmed by 4 bases and 9 bases, with 22 bases remaining between them. This CDR3 contains 15 residues. CDR3 region: CASSDLQSGFMAQYF. In DNA, the CDR3 is TGTGCCAGCAGCGATCTACAGTCGGGGTTCATGGCCCAGTACTTC.

This clone was seen many times. The chain joins TRBV4-2 to TRBJ1-5; TRBD1 matches at 8 bases. The CDR3 runs to 16 residues. Germline trimming cut 0 bases from V and 5 bases from J; bases unmatched to any gene: 6. Germline V CDR1 and CDR2: LGHNA, YNFKEQ. The CDR3 reads CASSQETGEGDQPQHF. CDR3 DNA sequence: TGTGCCAGCAGCCAAGAGACAGGGGAAGGAGATCAGCCCCAGCATTTT.

The CDR3 region is CASSLGRSNYGYTF. The CDR3 DNA follows: TGCGCCAGCAGCCTAGGTAGATCGAACTATGGCTACACCTTC. The gene calls are TRBV5-1 and TRBJ1-2; D uncertain. The length of the CDR3 is 14 residues. Germline V lookup: CDR1 SGHRS, CDR2 YFSETQ. V was clipped by 4 bases and J by 2 bases, with 12 bases between them.

This chain joins TRBV29-1 and TRBJ1-4; D gene ambiguous. Between the trimmed V and J ends, which lost 7 bases and 8 bases, there was a span of 20 bases. The CDR3 is 14 amino acids. CDR1 and CDR2 (germline): SQVTM, ANQGSEA. The CDR3 loop reads CSAGHPRRGEKLFF. The CDR3 DNA is TGCAGCGCCGGGCATCCTCGCCGGGGAGAAAAACTGTTTTTT.

The chain has TRBV7-8 and TRBJ2-7, with D possibly matching TRBD1 (6 bases). This CDR3 spans 16 amino acids. Germline CDR1 is SGHVS and CDR2 is FQNEAQ. V lost 1 base and J lost 0, with 13 bases in between. The CDR3 reads CASSLGAGVFSYEQYF. The DNA for the CDR3 is TGTGCCAGCAGCTTAGGGGCAGGGGTCTTCTCCTACGAGCAGTACTTC.

The chain has TRBV6-5 and TRBJ1-5; D may be TRBD1 (6 bases). Germline CDR1 reads MNHEY; CDR2 reads SVGAGI. This CDR3 is built from 13 residues. V gave up 4 bases and J gave up 10 bases, with 14 bases separating them. Here the CDR3 DNA reads TGTGCCAGCAGTTTGATCATTGGGGGCCCCCAGCATTTT. This translates into CASSLIIGGPQHF.

The J gene is TRBJ2-1, the V gene TRBV5-1; 7 bases line up with TRBD1. Germline trimming cut 4 bases from V and 8 bases from J; bases unmatched to any gene: 9. This CDR3 spans 14 amino acids. Per germline, CDR1 SGHRS and CDR2 YFSETQ. DNA for the CDR3: TGCGCCAGCAGCGCCCTAGACAGGGAAGATGAGCAGTTCTTC. Residues: CASSALDREDEQFF. The whole variable domain, filled in from reference TRBV5-1 and TRBJ2-1, reads KAGVTQTPRYLIKTRGQQVTLSCSPISGHRSVSWYQQTPGQGLQFLFEYFSETQRNKGNFPGRFSGRQFSNSRSEMNVSTLELGDSALYLCASSALDREDEQFFGPGTRLTVL.

This sequence joins TRBV30 and TRBJ1-2; maybe TRBD1 (5 bases). V was shortened by 3 bases and J by 2 bases, with 13 bases between the two germline ends. The length of the CDR3 is 14 residues. Looked up from germline, CDR1 is GTSNPN and CDR2 is SVGIG (reference sequence). As DNA, the CDR3 is TGTGCCTGGAGCCCTCGGGGGATAAACTATGGCTACACCTTC. Translated: CAWSPRGINYGYTF.

The chain employs TRBV29-1 and TRBJ2-3; 8 bases fit TRBD1. The V and J ends lost 5 bases and 1 base, in that order; junction bases with no gene match: 8. The CDR3 is made up of 15 amino acids. Germline V gene sequence: CDR1 SQVTM, CDR2 ANQGSEA. The CDR3 is CSVRGTGGRTDTQYF. CDR3 DNA: TGCAGCGTTCGCGGGACAGGAGGGCGCACAGATACGCAGTATTTT.

Here the CDR3 reads CASPGQGVTEAFF. CDR3 nucleotides: TGTGCCAGCCCCGGACAGGGGGTCACTGAAGCTTTCTTT. The chain recombines TRBV5-4 with TRBJ1-1; 10 bases fit TRBD1. The germline V gene encodes CDR1 SGHNT and CDR2 YYREEE (reference sequence). The CDR3 covers 13 residues. The J segment lost 4 bases and the V segment lost 7 bases, leaving 4 bases of the junction unmatched.

This rearrangement joins TRBV18 to TRBJ2-3; TRBD2 matches at 12 bases. The length of the CDR3 is 15 residues. Trimming took 8 bases from V and 6 from J; bases not matched to a gene: 9. Germline V gene sequence: CDR1 KGHSH, CDR2 LQKENI. The chain's CDR3 is CASTSGGQRLDTQYF. The DNA for the CDR3 is TGTGCCAGCACTAGCGGGGGGCAACGATTGGATACGCAGTATTTT.

The chain links TRBV5-1 to TRBJ2-3; 8 bases are shared with TRBD1. Per germline, CDR1 SGHRS and CDR2 YFSETQ. With 0 bases clipped from V and 2 bases from J, the junction kept 5 bases outside the gene matches. There are 16 residues in the CDR3. The DNA of the CDR3 is TGCGCCAGCAGCTTGGTAGGACAGGGAACCACAGATACGCAGTATTTT. This codes for CASSLVGQGTTDTQYF.

The rearrangement uses TRBV14 and TRBJ1-1, with 8 positions matching TRBD1. Per germline, CDR1 SGHDN and CDR2 FVKESK. J gave up 6 bases and V 2 bases, and 5 bases lay outside the gene matches. The CDR3 length is 14 residues. CDR3 sequence: CASSQLDRVAEAFF. The DNA of the CDR3 is TGTGCCAGCAGCCAATTGGACAGGGTGGCTGAAGCTTTCTTT.

The J gene is TRBJ2-2, the V gene TRBV6-2 or TRBV6-3; TRBD2 matches 10 bases. After removal of 0 bases from V and 3 bases from J, the junction contained 4 bases not matched to a gene. This CDR3 comprises 17 residues. From germline, CDR1 is MNHEY and CDR2 SVGEGT. Here the CDR3 reads CASSYSIGLADTGELFF. The CDR3 DNA sequence: TGTGCCAGCAGTTACTCGATTGGACTAGCGGACACCGGGGAGCTGTTTTTT.